This entry lists 10 T cell receptor beta chains sequenced from one sample in a study of T cells in Graves' hyperthyroidism and ophthalmopathy. The TCR beta CDR3 regions underwent amplification using RNA transcripts as the source. The HTBI primer set was used in a first-round RT-PCR of the TCR CDR3. A single record per CDR3 protein comes from TCRdb applying MiXCR to the multiplex PCR reads. The sample holds about 270,000 distinct CDR3 sequences, roughly 22% seen once. The material sequenced was blood. The receptors were gathered from a young man with Graves' ophthalmopathy.

This clonotype was detected ten times or more. The chain links TRBV11-2 to TRBJ2-5; D might be TRBD1 (5 bases). With 1 base removed from V and 1 base from J, the gap between germline ends came to 7 bases. The CDR3 totals 14 residues. Germline V gene data show CDR1 as SGHAT and CDR2 as FQNNGV. Written as DNA, the CDR3 is TGTGCCAGCAGCTTAGGGGGCGGCCAAGAGACCCAGTACTTC. Protein: CASSLGGGQETQYF.

This clonotype has ten or more counts. V gene TRBV12-3 or TRBV12-4 combines with J gene TRBJ1-1, with 7 positions matching TRBD1. V lost 4 bases, J lost 4 bases, and 6 bases stayed unmatched. CDR3 size: 14 residues. The CDR3 spells CASSSTGEGTEAFF. DNA of the CDR3: TGTGCCAGCAGTTCTACAGGGGAGGGCACTGAAGCTTTCTTT.

The J gene is TRBJ2-1, the V gene TRBV7-6, with TRBD1 matching 8 bases. Germline lookup yields CDR1 SGHVS and CDR2 FNYEAQ. V dropped 7 bases and J dropped 5; count of bases not matched to a gene: 7. The CDR3 is 14 amino acids. This CDR3 is CASIPTGDHNEQFF. CDR3 coding DNA: TGTGCCAGCATCCCGACAGGGGACCACAATGAGCAGTTCTTC.

This clonotype was found many times. The chain's CDR3 is CASSPRSQGHEAFF. CDR3 bases: TGTGCCAGCTCACCCCGGTCACAGGGACACGAAGCTTTCTTT. The rearrangement uses TRBV18 and TRBJ1-1; D might be TRBD1 (6 bases). Looked up from germline, CDR1 is KGHSH and CDR2 is LQKENI. The CDR3 has 14 residues. V gave up 3 bases and J gave up 8 bases, with 16 bases separating them.

This clonotype was detected only a few times. The CDR3 DNA is TGTGCCAGCAGGCGGACTAGTCGCACCGGGGAGCTGTTTTTT. This translates into CASRRTSRTGELFF. The J gene is TRBJ2-2, the V gene TRBV27; 7 positions match TRBD2. This CDR3 region has 14 residues. V was clipped by 6 bases and J by 4 bases; unmatched bases: 5. The germline gives CDR1 MNHEY, CDR2 SMNVEV (reference sequence).

V gene TRBV12-3 or TRBV12-4 combines with J gene TRBJ1-2; tentative D call: TRBD1 (5 bases). This CDR3 comprises 15 residues. Trimming removed 6 bases at V and 1 base at J, with 15 bases between. The chain's CDR3 is CASRGTAPYNYGYTF. The CDR3 nucleotides are TGTGCCAGCAGAGGGACTGCGCCTTATAACTATGGCTACACCTTC.

This clonotype occurred a few times. The gene calls are TRBV9 and TRBJ2-5; tentatively, D is TRBD2 (5 bases). The germline V and J ends were trimmed by 0 bases and 7 bases, with 10 bases remaining between them. Germline V gives CDR1 SGDLS, CDR2 YYNGEE. There are 13 residues in the CDR3. The CDR3 DNA follows: TGTGCCAGCAGCGTAGGAAGCGCGGGGACCCAGTACTTC. Translating it yields CASSVGSAGTQYF.

This clonotype was seen many times. The chain joins TRBV27 to TRBJ2-5; weak D call: TRBD2 (5 bases). Germline-derived CDR1 and CDR2 are MNHEY and SMNVEV (reference sequence). The CDR3 covers 15 residues. Trimming removed 5 bases from V and 1 base from J, with 14 bases in between. This chain's CDR3 is CASSHLYRGQETQYF. In DNA, the CDR3 is TGTGCCAGCAGTCATCTGTACCGGGGCCAAGAGACCCAGTACTTC.

This chain connects TRBV2 to TRBJ2-3, with D perhaps assigned TRBD1 or TRBD2 (5 bases each). Trimming removed 6 bases at V and 5 bases at J, with 15 bases between. The CDR3 spans 14 residues. Per the germline V gene, CDR1 is SNHLY and CDR2 is FYNNEI. The CDR3 bases are TGTGCCAGCAGGAAGGGGACGGCTCTAGATACGCAGTATTTT. It translates to CASRKGTALDTQYF.

This clonotype was detected only a few times. CDR3 residues: CASSQYLAGELFF. The CDR3, as DNA: TGTGCCAGCAGCCAATATTTGGCCGGGGAGCTGTTTTTT. The chain links TRBV11-2 to TRBJ2-2; D gene unclear. CDR1 SGHAT and CDR2 FQNNGV come from the germline V gene. The CDR3 sequence is 13 residues long. Trimming shortened V by 5 bases and J by 6 bases, and 10 bases separated the two germline ends.